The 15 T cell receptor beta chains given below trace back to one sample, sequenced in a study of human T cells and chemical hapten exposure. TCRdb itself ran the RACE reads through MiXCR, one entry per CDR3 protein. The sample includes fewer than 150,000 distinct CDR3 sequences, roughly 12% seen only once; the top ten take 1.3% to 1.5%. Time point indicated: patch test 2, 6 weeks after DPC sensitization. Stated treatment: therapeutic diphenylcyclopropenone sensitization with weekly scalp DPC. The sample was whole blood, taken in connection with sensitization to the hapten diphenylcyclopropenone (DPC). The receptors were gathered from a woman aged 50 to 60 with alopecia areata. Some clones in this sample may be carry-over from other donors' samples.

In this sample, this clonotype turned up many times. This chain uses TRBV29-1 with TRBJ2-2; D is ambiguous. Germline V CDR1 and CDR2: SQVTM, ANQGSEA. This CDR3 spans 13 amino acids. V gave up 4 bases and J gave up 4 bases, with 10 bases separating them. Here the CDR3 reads CSVARAGTGELFF. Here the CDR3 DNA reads TGCAGCGTTGCTAGGGCTGGCACCGGGGAGCTGTTTTTT.

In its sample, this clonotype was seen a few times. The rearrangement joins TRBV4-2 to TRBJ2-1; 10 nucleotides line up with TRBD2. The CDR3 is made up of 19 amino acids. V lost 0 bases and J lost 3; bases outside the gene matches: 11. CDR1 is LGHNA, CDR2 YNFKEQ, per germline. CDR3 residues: CASSQEVLAGSTFYNEQFF. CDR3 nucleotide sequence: TGTGCCAGCAGCCAAGAGGTACTAGCGGGATCAACTTTCTACAATGAGCAGTTCTTC.

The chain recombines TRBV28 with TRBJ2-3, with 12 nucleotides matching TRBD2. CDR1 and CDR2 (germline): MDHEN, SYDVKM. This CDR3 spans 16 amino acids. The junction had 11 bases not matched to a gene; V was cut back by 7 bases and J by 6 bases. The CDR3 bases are TGTGCCAGCACCCCCGGCCTAGCGGGAGGGCTGGATACGCAGTATTTT. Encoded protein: CASTPGLAGGLDTQYF.

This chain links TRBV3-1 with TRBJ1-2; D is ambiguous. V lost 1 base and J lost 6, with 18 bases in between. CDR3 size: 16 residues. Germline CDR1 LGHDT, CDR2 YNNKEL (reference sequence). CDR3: CASSQAVGSRKDGYTF. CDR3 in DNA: TGTGCCAGCAGCCAAGCCGTGGGCAGCAGGAAGGATGGCTACACCTTC.

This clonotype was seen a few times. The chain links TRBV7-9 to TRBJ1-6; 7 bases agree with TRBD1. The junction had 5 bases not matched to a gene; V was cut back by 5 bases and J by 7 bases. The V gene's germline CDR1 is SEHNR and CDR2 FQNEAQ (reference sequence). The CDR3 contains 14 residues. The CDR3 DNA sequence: TGTGCCAGCAGCCCCCCGGGACAGAATTCACCCCTCCACTTT. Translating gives CASSPPGQNSPLHF.

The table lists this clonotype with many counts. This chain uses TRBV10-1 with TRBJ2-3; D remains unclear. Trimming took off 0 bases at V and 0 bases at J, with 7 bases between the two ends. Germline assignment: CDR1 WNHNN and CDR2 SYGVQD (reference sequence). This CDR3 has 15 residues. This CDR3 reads CASSESGSSTDTQYF. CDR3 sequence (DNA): TGCGCCAGCAGTGAGTCTGGGTCCAGCACAGATACGCAGTATTTT.

The CDR3 reads CSARLTGAHEQYF. In DNA, the CDR3 is TGCAGTGCCAGGCTGACAGGGGCTCACGAGCAGTACTTC. V gene TRBV20-1 combines with J gene TRBJ2-7; TRBD1 aligns across 8 bases. V lost 6 bases to trimming and J lost 5 bases; unmatched junction nucleotides: 9. Germline CDR1 reads DFQATT; CDR2 reads SNEGSKA (reference sequence). The CDR3 has 13 amino acids.

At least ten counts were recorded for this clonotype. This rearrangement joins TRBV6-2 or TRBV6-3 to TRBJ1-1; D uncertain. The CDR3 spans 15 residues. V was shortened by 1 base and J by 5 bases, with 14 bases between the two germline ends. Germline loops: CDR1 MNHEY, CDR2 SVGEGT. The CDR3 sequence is CASSYYSAGRTEAFF. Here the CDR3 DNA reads TGTGCCAGCAGTTACTACTCGGCAGGTAGGACTGAAGCTTTCTTT.

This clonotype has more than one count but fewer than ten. This CDR3 reads CASSISTGPNYGYTF. In DNA, the CDR3 is TGTGCCAGTAGTATCTCTACAGGGCCTAACTATGGCTACACCTTC. The genes are TRBV19 and TRBJ1-2, with D tentatively TRBD1 (6 bases). V dropped 3 bases and J dropped 0 bases, with 11 bases sitting between them. Germline V gives CDR1 LNHDA, CDR2 SQIVND (reference sequence). CDR3 length equals 15 residues.

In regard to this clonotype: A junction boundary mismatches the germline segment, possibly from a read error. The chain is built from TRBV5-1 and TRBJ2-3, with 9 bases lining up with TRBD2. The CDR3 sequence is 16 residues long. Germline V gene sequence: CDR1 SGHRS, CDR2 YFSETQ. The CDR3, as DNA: TGCGCCAGCAGTTTGGGGCTAGCGGGGCGGACAGATACGCAGTATTTT. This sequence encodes CASSLGLAGRTDTQYF.

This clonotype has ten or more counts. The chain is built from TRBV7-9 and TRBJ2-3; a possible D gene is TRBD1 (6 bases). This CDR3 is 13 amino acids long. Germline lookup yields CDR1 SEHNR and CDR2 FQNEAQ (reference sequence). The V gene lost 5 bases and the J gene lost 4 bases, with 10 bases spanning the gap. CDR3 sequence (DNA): TGTGCCAGCAGCGTCAGGGGCGCAGATACGCAGTATTTT. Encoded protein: CASSVRGADTQYF.

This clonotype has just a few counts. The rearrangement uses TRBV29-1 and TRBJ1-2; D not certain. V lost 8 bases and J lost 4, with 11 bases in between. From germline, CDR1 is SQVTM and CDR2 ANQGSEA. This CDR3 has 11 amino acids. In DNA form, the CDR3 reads TGCAGCCCTGGTGAAGGCTATGGCTACACCTTC. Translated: CSPGEGYGYTF.

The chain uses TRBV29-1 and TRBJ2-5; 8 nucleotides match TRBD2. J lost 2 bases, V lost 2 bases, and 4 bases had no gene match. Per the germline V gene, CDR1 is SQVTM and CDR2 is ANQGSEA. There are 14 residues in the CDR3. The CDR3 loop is CSVEIAGRQETQYF. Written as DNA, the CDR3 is TGCAGCGTTGAAATAGCGGGACGGCAAGAGACCCAGTACTTC.

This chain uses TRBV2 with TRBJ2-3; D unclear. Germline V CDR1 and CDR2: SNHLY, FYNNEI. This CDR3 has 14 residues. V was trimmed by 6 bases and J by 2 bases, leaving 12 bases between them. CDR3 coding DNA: TGTGCCAGCAGCCCGCGGCAGATCACAGATACGCAGTATTTT. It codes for CASSPRQITDTQYF.

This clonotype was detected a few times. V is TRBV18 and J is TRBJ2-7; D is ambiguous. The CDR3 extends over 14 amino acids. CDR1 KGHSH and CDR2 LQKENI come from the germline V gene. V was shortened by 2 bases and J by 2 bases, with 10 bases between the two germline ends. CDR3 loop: CASSPVQATYEQYF. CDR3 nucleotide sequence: TGTGCCAGCTCACCAGTTCAGGCAACCTACGAGCAGTACTTC.